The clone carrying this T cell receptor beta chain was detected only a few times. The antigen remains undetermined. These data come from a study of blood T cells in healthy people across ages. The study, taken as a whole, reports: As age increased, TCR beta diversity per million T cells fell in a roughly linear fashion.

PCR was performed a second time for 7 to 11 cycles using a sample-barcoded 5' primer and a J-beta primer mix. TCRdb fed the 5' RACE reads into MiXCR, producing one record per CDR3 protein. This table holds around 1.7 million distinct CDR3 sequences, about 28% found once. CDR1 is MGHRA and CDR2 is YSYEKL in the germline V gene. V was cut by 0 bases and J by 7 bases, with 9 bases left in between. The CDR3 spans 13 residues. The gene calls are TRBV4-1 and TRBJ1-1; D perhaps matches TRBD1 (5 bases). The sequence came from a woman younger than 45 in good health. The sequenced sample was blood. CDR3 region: CASSQDPGLEAFF. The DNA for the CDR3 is TGCGCCAGCAGCCAAGATCCAGGGCTTGAAGCTTTCTTT.